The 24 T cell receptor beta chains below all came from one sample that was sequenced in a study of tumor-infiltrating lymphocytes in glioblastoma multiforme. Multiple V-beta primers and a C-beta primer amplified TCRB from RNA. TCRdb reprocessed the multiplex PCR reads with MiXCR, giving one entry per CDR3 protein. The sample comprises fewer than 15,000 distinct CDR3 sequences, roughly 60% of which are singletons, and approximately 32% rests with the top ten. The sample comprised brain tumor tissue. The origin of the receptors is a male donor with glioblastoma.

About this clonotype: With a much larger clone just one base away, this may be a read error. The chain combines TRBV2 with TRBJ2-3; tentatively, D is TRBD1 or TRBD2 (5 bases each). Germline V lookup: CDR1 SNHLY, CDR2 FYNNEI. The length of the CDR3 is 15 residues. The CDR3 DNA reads TGTACCAGCCGGGATGGGGCTGCTTCTACAGATACGCAGTATTTT. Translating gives CTSRDGAASTDTQYF.

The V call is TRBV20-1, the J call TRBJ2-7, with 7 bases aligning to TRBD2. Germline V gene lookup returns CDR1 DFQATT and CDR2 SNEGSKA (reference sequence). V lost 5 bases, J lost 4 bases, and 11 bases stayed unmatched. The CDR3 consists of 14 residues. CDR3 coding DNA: TGCAGTGCTGGCCCGACTAGCAGGGCGTACGAGCAGTACTTC. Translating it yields CSAGPTSRAYEQYF.

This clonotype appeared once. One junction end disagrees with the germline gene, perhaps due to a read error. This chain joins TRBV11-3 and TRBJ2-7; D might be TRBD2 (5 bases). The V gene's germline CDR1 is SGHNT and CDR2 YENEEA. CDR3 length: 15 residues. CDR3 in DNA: TGTGCCAGCAGCTCTCACGAGGGAAGCTCCTACGAGCAGTATTTC. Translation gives CASSSHEGSSYEQYF.

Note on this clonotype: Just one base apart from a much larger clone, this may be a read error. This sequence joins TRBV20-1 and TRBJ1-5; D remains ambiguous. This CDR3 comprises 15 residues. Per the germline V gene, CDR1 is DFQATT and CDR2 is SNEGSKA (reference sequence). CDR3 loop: CSASSDSYSSQPQHF. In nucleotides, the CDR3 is TGCAGTGCTAGTAGTGACTCTTATAGCAGTCAGCCCCAGCATTTT.

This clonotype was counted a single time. The CDR3 is CASSLSHWDKEQFF. Written as DNA, the CDR3 is TGTGCCAGCAGTTTAAGCCATTGGGATAAAGAGCAGTTCTTC. The rearrangement links TRBV12-3 or TRBV12-4 to TRBJ2-1, with D unclear. The CDR3 runs 14 residues. Between the trimmed V and J ends, which lost 2 bases and 10 bases, there was a span of 15 bases.

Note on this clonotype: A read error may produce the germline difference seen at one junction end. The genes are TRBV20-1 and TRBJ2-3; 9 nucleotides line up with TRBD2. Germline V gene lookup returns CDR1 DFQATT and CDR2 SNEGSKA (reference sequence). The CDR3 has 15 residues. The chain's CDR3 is CSAYPASGVADMQYF. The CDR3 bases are TGCAGTGCTTACCCGGCTAGCGGGGTGGCAGATATGCAGTATTTT.

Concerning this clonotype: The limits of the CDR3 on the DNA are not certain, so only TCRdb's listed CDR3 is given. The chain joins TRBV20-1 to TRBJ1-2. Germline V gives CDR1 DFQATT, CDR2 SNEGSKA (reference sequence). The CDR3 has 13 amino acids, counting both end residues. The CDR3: CSASNPTDYGCTF.

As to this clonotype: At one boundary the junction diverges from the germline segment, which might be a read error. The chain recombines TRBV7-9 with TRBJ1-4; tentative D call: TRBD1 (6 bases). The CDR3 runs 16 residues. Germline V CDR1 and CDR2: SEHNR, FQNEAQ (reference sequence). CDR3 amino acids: CASSSTEQGWDENLFF. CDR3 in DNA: TGTGCCAGCAGCTCAACGGAACAGGGTTGGGATGAAAATCTGTTTTTT.

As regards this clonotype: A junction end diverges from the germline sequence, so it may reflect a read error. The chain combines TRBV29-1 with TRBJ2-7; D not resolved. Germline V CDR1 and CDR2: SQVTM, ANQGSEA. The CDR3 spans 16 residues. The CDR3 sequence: CSIEYSAKRGTYEQYF. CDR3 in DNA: TGCAGCATTGAATACAGCGCAAAGAGAGGCACCTACGAGCAGTACTTC.

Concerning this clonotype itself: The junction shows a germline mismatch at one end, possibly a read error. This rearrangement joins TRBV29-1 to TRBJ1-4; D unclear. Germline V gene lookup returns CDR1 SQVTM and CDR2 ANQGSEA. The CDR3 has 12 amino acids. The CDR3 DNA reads TGCAGTGTTGAAGGGCAGAATGAAAAACTGTTTTTT. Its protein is CSVEGQNEKLFF.

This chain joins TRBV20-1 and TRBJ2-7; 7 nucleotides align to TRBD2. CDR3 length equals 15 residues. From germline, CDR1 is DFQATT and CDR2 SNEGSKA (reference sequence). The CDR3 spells CSALTRETSMYEQYF. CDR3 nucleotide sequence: TGCAGCGCTCTTACCCGCGAGACTAGCATGTACGAGCAGTACTTC.

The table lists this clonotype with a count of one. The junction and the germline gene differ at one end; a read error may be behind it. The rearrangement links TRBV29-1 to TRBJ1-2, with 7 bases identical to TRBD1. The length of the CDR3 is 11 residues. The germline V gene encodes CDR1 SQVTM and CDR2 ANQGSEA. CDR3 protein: CSVVGGPGFTF. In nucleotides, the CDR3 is TGCAGCGTTGTAGGGGGCCCGGGCTTCACCTTC.

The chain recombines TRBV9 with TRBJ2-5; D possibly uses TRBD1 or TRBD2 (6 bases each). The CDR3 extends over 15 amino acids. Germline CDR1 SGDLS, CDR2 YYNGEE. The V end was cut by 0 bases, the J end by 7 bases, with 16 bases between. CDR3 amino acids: CASSVGLEGDATQYF. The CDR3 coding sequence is TGTGCCAGCAGCGTAGGACTAGAGGGGGACGCGACCCAGTACTTC. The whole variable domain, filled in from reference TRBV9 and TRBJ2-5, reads DSGVTQTPKHLITATGQRVTLRCSPRSGDLSVYWYQQSLDQGLQFLIQYYNGEERAKGNILERFSAQQFPDLHSELNLSSLELGDSALYFCASSVGLEGDATQYFGPGTRLLVL.

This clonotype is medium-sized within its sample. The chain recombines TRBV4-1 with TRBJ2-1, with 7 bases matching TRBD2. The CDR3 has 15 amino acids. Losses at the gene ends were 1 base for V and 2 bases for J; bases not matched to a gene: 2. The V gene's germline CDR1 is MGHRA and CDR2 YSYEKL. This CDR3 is CASSQAGTTYNEQFF. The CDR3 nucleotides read TGCGCCAGCAGCCAAGCCGGGACTACCTACAATGAGCAGTTCTTC.

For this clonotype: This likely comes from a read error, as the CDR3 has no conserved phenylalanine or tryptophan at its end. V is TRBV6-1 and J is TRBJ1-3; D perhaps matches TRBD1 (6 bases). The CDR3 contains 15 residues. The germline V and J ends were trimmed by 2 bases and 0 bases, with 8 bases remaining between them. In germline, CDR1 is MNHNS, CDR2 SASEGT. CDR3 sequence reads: CASSEWDISGNTIYS. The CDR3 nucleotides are TGTGCCAGCAGTGAATGGGACATCTCTGGAAACACCATATATTCT.

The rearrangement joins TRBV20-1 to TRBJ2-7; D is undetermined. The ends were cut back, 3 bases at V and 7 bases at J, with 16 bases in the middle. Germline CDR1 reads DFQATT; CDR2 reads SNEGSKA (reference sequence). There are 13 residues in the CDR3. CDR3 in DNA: TGCAGTGCTAGGCAAGGGTATTCCTCTGAGCAGTACTTC. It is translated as CSARQGYSSEQYF.

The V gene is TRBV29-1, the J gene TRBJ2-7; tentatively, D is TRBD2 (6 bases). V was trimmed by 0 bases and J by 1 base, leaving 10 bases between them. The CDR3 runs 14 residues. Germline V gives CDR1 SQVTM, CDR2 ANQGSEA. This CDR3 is CSVEDRSGSYEQYF. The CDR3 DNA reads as TGCAGCGTTGAAGATCGTAGCGGTTCCTACGAGCAGTACTTC.

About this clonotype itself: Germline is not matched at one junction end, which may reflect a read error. The CDR3 DNA reads TGTGCCATCAGTGAGCCGGCCAGCGGCTACAATGAGAAGTTCTTC. This codes for CAISEPASGYNEKFF. The rearrangement uses TRBV10-3 and TRBJ2-1; a weak D match, TRBD2 (5 bases). CDR1 is ENHRY and CDR2 is SYGVKD in the germline V gene. This CDR3 comprises 15 residues.

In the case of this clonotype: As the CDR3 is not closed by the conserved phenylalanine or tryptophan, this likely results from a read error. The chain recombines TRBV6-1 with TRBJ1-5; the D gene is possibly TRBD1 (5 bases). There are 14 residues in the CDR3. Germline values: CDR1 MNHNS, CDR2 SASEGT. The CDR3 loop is CASRRVWGDQPQHL. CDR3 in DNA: TGTGCAAGCAGAAGGGTCTGGGGGGATCAGCCCCAGCATTTA.

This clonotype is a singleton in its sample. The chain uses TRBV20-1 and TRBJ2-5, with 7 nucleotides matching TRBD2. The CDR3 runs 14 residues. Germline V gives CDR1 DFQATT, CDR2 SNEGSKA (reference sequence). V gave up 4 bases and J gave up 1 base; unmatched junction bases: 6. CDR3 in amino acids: CSAKLAEIQETQYF. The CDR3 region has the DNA TGCAGTGCTAAGCTAGCGGAAATCCAAGAGACCCAGTACTTC.

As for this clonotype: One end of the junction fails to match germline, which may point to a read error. In DNA, the CDR3 is TGCAGTGCTAGACAGGACGGGAGAGACTACGAGCAGTCCTTC. This translates into CSARQDGRDYEQSF. The rearrangement links TRBV20-1 to TRBJ2-7, with D maybe TRBD2 (6 bases). Germline CDR1 reads DFQATT; CDR2 reads SNEGSKA (reference sequence). The CDR3 spans 14 residues.

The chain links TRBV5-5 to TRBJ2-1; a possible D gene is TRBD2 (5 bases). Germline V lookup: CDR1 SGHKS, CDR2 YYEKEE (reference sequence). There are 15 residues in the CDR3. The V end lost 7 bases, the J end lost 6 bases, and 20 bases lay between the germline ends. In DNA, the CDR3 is TGTGCCAGCGGAAAACTAGGCACAGACTCCAATGAGCAGTTCTTC. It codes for CASGKLGTDSNEQFF. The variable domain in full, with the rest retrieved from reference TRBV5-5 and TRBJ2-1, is DAGVTQSPTHLIKTRGQQVTLRCSPISGHKSVSWYQQVLGQGPQFIFQYYEKEERGRGNFPDRFSARQFPNYSSELNVNALLLGDSALYLCASGKLGTDSNEQFFGPGTRLTVL.

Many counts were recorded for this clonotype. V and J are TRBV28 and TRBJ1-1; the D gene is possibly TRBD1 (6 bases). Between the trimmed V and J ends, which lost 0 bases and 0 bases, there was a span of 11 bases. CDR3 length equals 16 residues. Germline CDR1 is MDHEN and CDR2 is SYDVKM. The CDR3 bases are TGTGCCAGCAGTTTATGGACAGGAGCCATGAACACTGAAGCTTTCTTT. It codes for CASSLWTGAMNTEAFF.

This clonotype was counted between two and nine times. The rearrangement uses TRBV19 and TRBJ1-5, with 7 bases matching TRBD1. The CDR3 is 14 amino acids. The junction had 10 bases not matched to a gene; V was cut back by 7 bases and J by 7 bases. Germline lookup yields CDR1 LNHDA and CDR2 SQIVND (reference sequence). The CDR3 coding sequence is TGTGCCAGTACCATAACAGGGGCCGGACAGCCCCAGCATTTT. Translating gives CASTITGAGQPQHF.